These 13 T cell receptor beta chains originate from one sample sequenced in a study of shared clonotypes between healthy human individuals. CD45RO-negative, CCR7-selected cells formed the naive CD8 fraction, which excluded terminally differentiated effector memory CD45RA+ cells. Clones were sequenced by immunoSEQ multiplex PCR, and TCRdb holds only the in-frame ones, with some missing. The profile shows about 2.1 million clones, 85% to 95% of them singletons. Source material: naive CD8+ T cells from PBMCs. The receptor set was obtained from a man between 18 and 35 years old in good health. Some clones in this sample may be carry-over from other donors' samples.

This sequence joins TRBV28 and TRBJ2-3; 13 nucleotides align to TRBD2. The CDR3 covers 17 residues. V was pared by 5 bases and J by 3 bases, with 8 bases of the junction left unmatched. The V gene's germline CDR1 is MDHEN and CDR2 SYDVKM. CDR3 DNA: TGTGCCAGCAGTCCACGTCCGACTAGCGGGAGGACAGATACGCAGTATTTT. Translation gives CASSPRPTSGRTDTQYF.

The table lists this clone with a count of one. Other nucleotide sequences in the sample specify the same CDR3. The V and J genes are TRBV6-5 and TRBJ1-2, with a tentative D call TRBD1 (6 bases). Trimming stripped 2 bases from V and 5 bases from J, with 9 bases between. CDR3 length equals 13 residues. Germline V gene data show CDR1 as MNHEY and CDR2 as SVGAGI. CDR3 sequence (DNA): TGTGCCAGCAGTTACAACAGGGTGTATGGCTACACCTTC. Translation gives CASSYNRVYGYTF.

J is TRBJ2-7 and V is TRBV5-6, with D unclear. Between the trimmed V and J ends, which lost 0 bases and 2 bases, there was a span of 9 bases. The germline gives CDR1 SGHDT, CDR2 YYEEEE. The CDR3 loop spans 14 amino acids. CDR3: CASSLAANTYEQYF. The CDR3 DNA reads as TGTGCCAGCAGCTTGGCTGCAAATACCTACGAGCAGTACTTC.

The chain has TRBV11-1 and TRBJ2-5, with D possibly matching TRBD2 (5 bases). Germline CDR1 reads SGHAT; CDR2 reads FQDESV (reference sequence). V was trimmed by 0 bases and J by 5 bases, leaving 13 bases between them. The CDR3 sequence is 15 residues long. CDR3 DNA: TGTGCCAGCAGCTTAGCCCGCCTTAGAGGGGAGACCCAGTACTTC. Translating gives CASSLARLRGETQYF. Combining the CDR3 with reference TRBV11-1 and TRBJ2-5 gives the whole variable domain EAEVAQSPRYKITEKSQAVAFWCDPISGHATLYWYRQILGQGPELLVQFQDESVVDDSQLPKDRFSAERLKGVDSTLKIQPAELGDSAMYLCASSLARLRGETQYFGPGTRLLVL.

The gene calls are TRBV9 and TRBJ2-1; TRBD1 is a possible D gene (6 bases). The CDR3 sequence is 13 residues long. In germline, CDR1 is SGDLS, CDR2 YYNGEE. Trimming cost V 4 bases and J 7 bases, with 12 bases left between them. In DNA form, the CDR3 reads TGTGCCAGCAGCATACAGGGTAAGAATGAGCAGTTCTTC. Translated: CASSIQGKNEQFF.

About this clone: The same CDR3 can be traced to other DNA sequences in this sample. This sequence joins TRBV7-2 and TRBJ2-7; D remains unclear. Deletions cut 1 base from V and 1 base from J, with 5 bases between. This CDR3 spans 13 amino acids. Germline V gene sequence: CDR1 SGHTA, CDR2 FQGNSA. The CDR3 DNA reads as TGTGCCAGCAGCTTAGGGCGTTCCTACGAGCAGTACTTC. Translated, it gives CASSLGRSYEQYF. The full variable domain, its missing parts supplied by reference TRBV7-2 and TRBJ2-7, is GAGVSQSPSNKVTEKGKDVELRCDPISGHTALYWYRQSLGQGLEFLIYFQGNSAPDKSGLPSDRFSAERTGGSVSTLTIQRTQQEDSAVYLCASSLGRSYEQYFGPGTRLTVT.

The V call is TRBV7-3, the J call TRBJ2-1; unclear D gene. The CDR3 is made up of 16 amino acids. V was pared by 1 base and J by 4 bases, with 14 bases between. Germline loops: CDR1 SGHTA, CDR2 FQGTGA. CDR3 amino acids: CASSLIPTNAYNEQFF. The CDR3 DNA follows: TGTGCCAGCAGCTTAATCCCCACCAACGCGTACAATGAGCAGTTCTTC.

The rearrangement links TRBV13 to TRBJ2-7; tentative D call: TRBD1 (5 bases). V dropped 1 base and J dropped 2 bases, with 12 bases sitting between them. CDR3 size: 15 residues. The germline V gene has CDR1 PRHDT and CDR2 FYEKMQ (reference sequence). The CDR3, as DNA: TGTGCCAGCAGCTTAGTGTCTGCAGGGCCCTACGAGCAGTACTTC. Protein: CASSLVSAGPYEQYF.

V is TRBV6-5 and J is TRBJ1-2, with D unclear. Trimming took 1 base from V and 6 from J, leaving 18 bases between them. This CDR3 has 16 amino acids. CDR1 is MNHEY, CDR2 SVGAGI, per germline. The CDR3: CASSYFVGKQRDGYTF. The CDR3 DNA is TGTGCCAGCAGTTACTTTGTCGGCAAACAAAGAGATGGCTACACCTTC.

The genes are TRBV2 and TRBJ2-1, with TRBD2 matching 12 bases. Germline V CDR1 and CDR2: SNHLY, FYNNEI. Trimming took 3 bases from V and 10 from J; bases not matched to a gene: 4. The CDR3 consists of 14 residues. In DNA form, the CDR3 reads TGTGCCAGCAGTGAGACTAGCGGGGGCTCCGAGCAGTTCTTC. It translates to CASSETSGGSEQFF.

The gene calls are TRBV7-9 and TRBJ2-2, with D uncertain. Germline V gene lookup returns CDR1 SEHNR and CDR2 FQNEAQ (reference sequence). This CDR3 spans 12 amino acids. V was trimmed by 10 bases and J by 1 base, leaving 7 bases between them. CDR3 in DNA: TGTGCCATCCCACTGAACACCGGGGAGCTGTTTTTT. This translates into CAIPLNTGELFF.

V and J are TRBV6-4 and TRBJ2-1; no clear D. The CDR3 has 15 amino acids. CDR1 is MRHNA, CDR2 SNTAGT, per germline. V was trimmed by 0 bases and J by 11 bases, leaving 17 bases between them. CDR3 residues: CASSDSIGLSVKQFF. As DNA, the CDR3 is TGTGCCAGCAGTGACTCGATAGGGCTCTCGGTCAAGCAGTTCTTC.

The chain links TRBV9 to TRBJ2-7; D is perhaps TRBD1 or TRBD2 (6 bases each). CDR1 and CDR2 from the germline V gene are SGDLS and YYNGEE. The CDR3 length is 12 residues. Trimming left V 3 bases short and J 7 bases short, with 11 bases between. CDR3 in amino acids: CASSGGTREQYF. The CDR3 region has the DNA TGTGCCAGCAGCGGCGGGACACGGGAGCAGTACTTC.